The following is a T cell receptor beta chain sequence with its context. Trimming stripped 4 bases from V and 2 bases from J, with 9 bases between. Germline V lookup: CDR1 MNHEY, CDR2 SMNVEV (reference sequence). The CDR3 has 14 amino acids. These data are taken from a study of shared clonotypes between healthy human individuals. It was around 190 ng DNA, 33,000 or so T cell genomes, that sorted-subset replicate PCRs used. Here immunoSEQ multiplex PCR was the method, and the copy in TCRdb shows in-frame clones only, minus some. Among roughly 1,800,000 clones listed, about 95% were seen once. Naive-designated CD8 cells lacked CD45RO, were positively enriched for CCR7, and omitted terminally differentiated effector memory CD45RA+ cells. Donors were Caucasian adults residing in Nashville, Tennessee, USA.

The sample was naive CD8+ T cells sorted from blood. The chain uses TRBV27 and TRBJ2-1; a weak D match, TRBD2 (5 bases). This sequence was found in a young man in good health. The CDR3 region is CASSSSGPYNEQFF. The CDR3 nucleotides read TGTGCCAGCAGTTCGAGCGGCCCCTACAATGAGCAGTTCTTC.